This T cell receptor beta chain stems from a study of cytomegalovirus exposure and HLA in healthy donors. Study summary: The Caucasian-associated ancestry cluster contained 81% of the approximately 390 genotyped donors.

It was with 60 Vbeta and 13 Jbeta primers that the PCR ran. Repertoires were generated with immunoSEQ multiplex PCR, while TCRdb's copy carries only in-frame clones and drops some. The sample lists around 72,000 clones; around 81% were seen once. The CDR3 extends over 11 amino acids. CDR1 and CDR2 from the germline V gene are DFQATT and SNEGSKA (reference sequence). V trimming: 5 bases; J trimming: 15 bases; junction bases outside the gene matches: 6. Regarding the study as a whole: For cytomegalovirus status, the classifier reportedly gave diagnoses with high specificity and sensitivity. Among immune exposure information, only CMV serostatus was available.

This clone was seen a single time. No antigen is known for it. The chain joins TRBV20-1 to TRBJ2-1; 11 bases line up with TRBD2. The clonotype comes from a man aged 45-65 years in good health and CMV-seronegative. Sequenced sample: PBMCs. The CDR3 here is CSARRLAGTFF. The CDR3 nucleotides are TGCAGTGCTCGAAGACTAGCGGGAACGTTCTTC.